A selection of T cell receptor beta chains follows, all from one sample in a study of blood T cell repertoires in COVID-19. Repertoires were generated with immunoSEQ multiplex PCR, while TCRdb's copy carries only in-frame clones and drops some. This sample yields more than 110,000 clones, of which nearly 85% are seen a single time; approximately 45% belongs to the top ten. The sample was peripheral blood. The receptors stem from a human donor in a cohort sampled during active COVID-19. Each CDR3 is given with its conserved first and last residue. The D gene is left open where the match is weak. Clone size is given for some rows only: seen once, a few or many times, or a class if the clone is expanded.

length | D | size | J | V | DNA | CDR3
15 | TRBD2 | NA | TRBJ2-3 | TRBV4-1 | TGCGCCAGCAGCCTACTGGGACTAGCGGCAGATACGCAGTATTTT | CASSLLGLAADTQYF
15 | NA | NA | TRBJ1-3 | TRBV7-2 | TGTGCCAGCAGCTTATACCGGGGAAGTGGAAACACCATATATTTT | CASSLYRGSGNTIYF
16 | NA | NA | TRBJ2-1 | TRBV7-3 | TGTGCCAGCAGCTCCAACAGTCTCCCGGTGGACAATGAGCAGTTCTTC | CASSSNSLPVDNEQFF
15 | NA | NA | TRBJ1-6 | TRBV10-3 | TGTGCCATCCGGTGGGCAGATCGGCCGGATTCACCCCTCCACTTT | CAIRWADRPDSPLHF
13 | TRBD1 | few | TRBJ1-2 | TRBV7-3 | TGTGCCAGCAGCCTTACAGGGGGTGGCGGCTACACCTTC | CASSLTGGGGYTF
15 | TRBD2 | NA | TRBJ2-1 | TRBV5-4 | TGTGCCAGCAGCTTGTTTAGCGGGGCCCACAATGAGCAGTTCTTC | CASSLFSGAHNEQFF
17 | TRBD1 | NA | TRBJ2-4 | TRBV28 | TGTGCCAGCAGTCCAACGACAGGGGGGATTAGTAAAAACATTCAGTACTTC | CASSPTTGGISKNIQYF
15 | NA | NA | TRBJ2-2 | TRBV5-4 | TGTGCCAGCAGCACGGGCCTGCGGGACACCGGGGAGCTGTTTTTT | CASSTGLRDTGELFF
16 | TRBD1 | NA | TRBJ1-3 | TRBV18 | TGTGCCAGCTCAGCGACAGGGTCAAGCTCTGGAAACACCATATATTTT | CASSATGSSSGNTIYF
19 | TRBD2 | NA | TRBJ2-1 | TRBV6-2/TRBV6-3 | TGTGCCAGCAGTTACCCGGGGACTAGCGGGGGGAACGGTTACAATGAGCAGTTCTTC | CASSYPGTSGGNGYNEQFF
15 | NA | NA | TRBJ1-2 | TRBV5-1 | TGCGCCAGCAGCTTGGCCCAGTCCTTAATCTATGGCTACACCTTC | CASSLAQSLIYGYTF
13 | TRBD1 | NA | TRBJ1-1 | TRBV30 | TGTGCCGGAAGCAGGGGGCATGACACTGAAGCTTTCTTT | CAGSRGHDTEAFF
14 | TRBD1 | NA | TRBJ2-5 | TRBV29-1 | TGCAGCGCCATTAATTACAGGGGGCCGGAGACCCAGTACTTC | CSAINYRGPETQYF
15 | TRBD1 | NA | TRBJ1-4 | TRBV19 | TGTGCCAGTAGAACACAGGGGGCGGCTAATGAAAAACTGTTTTTT | CASRTQGAANEKLFF
13 | NA | NA | TRBJ2-1 | TRBV7-3 | TGTGCCAGCAGTACAGGGAGGGGGAATGAGCAGTTCTTC | CASSTGRGNEQFF
16 | TRBD1 | once | TRBJ1-6 | TRBV7-2 | TGTGCCAGCAGCTTAACCCGGGACAGTGCTAATTCACCCCTCCACTTT | CASSLTRDSANSPLHF
14 | TRBD1 | NA | TRBJ1-4 | TRBV19 | TGTGCCAGTAGTATAAACAGGGGGCGTGAAAAACTGTTTTTT | CASSINRGREKLFF
15 | TRBD1 | NA | TRBJ1-5 | TRBV18 | TGTGCCAGCTCACCGGCAGGGGGTAGCAATCAGCCCCAGCATTTT | CASSPAGGSNQPQHF
15 | TRBD2 | NA | TRBJ2-7 | TRBV5-1 | TGCGCCAGCAGCTTGGACCTAGCGGGGGCCTACGAGCAGTACTTC | CASSLDLAGAYEQYF
15 | TRBD2 | NA | TRBJ2-1 | TRBV7-9 | TGTGCCAGCAGCCCGAGACTAGCGGGGGGGAGTGAGCAGTTCTTC | CASSPRLAGGSEQFF
15 | NA | NA | TRBJ1-5 | TRBV28 | TGTGCCAGCAGTCCGGTGAGCAGGGGAGAGAGGCCCCAGCATTTT | CASSPVSRGERPQHF
17 | NA | NA | TRBJ1-3 | TRBV12-5 | TGTGCTAGTGGTTTGGTTAGGGGCGCCCTCTCTGGAAACACCATATATTTT | CASGLVRGALSGNTIYF
18 | TRBD1 | NA | TRBJ1-1 | TRBV6-8 | TGTGCCAGCAGTTACTCGGCCAGGGGGCCAGGGTTGAACACTGAAGCTTTCTTT | CASSYSARGPGLNTEAFF
14 | TRBD2 | NA | TRBJ2-3 | TRBV7-3 | TGTGCCAGTCGACTAGCGGGGGAGGCGGATACGCAGTATTTT | CASRLAGEADTQYF
13 | NA | NA | TRBJ1-3 | TRBV5-6 | TGTGCCAGCAGCCCGGGTCGTTGGAACACCATATATTTT | CASSPGRWNTIYF
13 | NA | NA | TRBJ2-7 | TRBV5-5 | TGTGCCAGCAGCTCGGAGCAGGGCCACGAGCAGTACTTC | CASSSEQGHEQYF
13 | NA | NA | TRBJ1-2 | TRBV3-1/TRBV3-2 | TGTGCCAGCAGCTCACAGGGCCCCTATGGCTACACCTTC | CASSSQGPYGYTF
13 | TRBD2 | NA | TRBJ2-1 | TRBV7-9 | TGTGCCAGCAGCATCGGGGGGAACAATGAGCAGTTCTTC | CASSIGGNNEQFF
14 | NA | NA | TRBJ1-2 | TRBV19 | TGTGCCAGTAGGCAGGTGCCCCCAAACTATGGCTACACCTTC | CASRQVPPNYGYTF
12 | NA | NA | TRBJ2-1 | TRBV27 | TGTGCCAGCAGCTACGGAGAAAGTGAGCAGTTCTTC | CASSYGESEQFF
16 | TRBD2 | NA | TRBJ2-1 | TRBV6-4 | TGTGCCAGCAGCCCGCGGGGGGGCGAGGGCCACAATGAGCAGTTCTTC | CASSPRGGEGHNEQFF
14 | NA | few | TRBJ1-2 | TRBV7-3 | TGTGCCAGCAGCTTCGGGGTAGTAGGCTATGGCTACACCTTC | CASSFGVVGYGYTF
15 | NA | NA | TRBJ2-7 | TRBV11-2 | TGTGCCAGCAGACGACTTACAGGTTTATCCTACGAGCAGTACTTC | CASRRLTGLSYEQYF
15 | TRBD2 | once | TRBJ2-2 | TRBV18 | TGTGCCAGCTCACCAGCGGGAGGGCCGATCGGGGAGCTGTTTTTT | CASSPAGGPIGELFF
15 | TRBD2 | NA | TRBJ2-1 | TRBV5-1 | TGCGCCAGCAGCTTGGTGGCGGGGGGGCCCAATGAGCAGTTCTTC | CASSLVAGGPNEQFF
13 | NA | NA | TRBJ2-3 | TRBV4-3 | TGCGCCAGCAGCCAAGATAGGAGAGATACGCAGTATTTT | CASSQDRRDTQYF
13 | NA | medium-sized | TRBJ2-7 | TRBV19 | TGTGCCAGTAGTATTGCGGTACTCTACGAGCAGTACTTC | CASSIAVLYEQYF
14 | NA | many | TRBJ1-4 | TRBV3-1/TRBV3-2 | TGTGCCAGCAGCCACGGCGGGAATCATGAAAAACTGTTTTTT | CASSHGGNHEKLFF
17 | NA | NA | TRBJ2-5 | TRBV21-1 | TGTGCCAGCAGCAAAAGGGCGGAAGCGGGGGTCCAAGAGACCCAGTACTTC | CASSKRAEAGVQETQYF
19 | NA | NA | TRBJ1-3 | TRBV4-3 | TGCGCCAGCAGCCAAGATTGGGGGCAGGGGTCCGCGAACAGAAACACCATATATTTT | CASSQDWGQGSANRNTIYF
14 | NA | NA | TRBJ2-3 | TRBV29-1 | TGCAGCGTTGTCGACACCTTGGGGGGAGATACGCAGTATTTT | CSVVDTLGGDTQYF
16 | TRBD1 | NA | TRBJ1-3 | TRBV23-1 | TGCGCCAGCACTCCCGGACAGGGCCACTCTGGAAACACCATATATTTT | CASTPGQGHSGNTIYF
14 | NA | few | TRBJ1-1 | TRBV6-2/TRBV6-3 | TGTGCCAGCAGTTTCCTTCAGGGTAACACTGAAGCTTTCTTT | CASSFLQGNTEAFF
15 | TRBD1 | few | TRBJ1-4 | TRBV5-1 | TGCGCCAGCAGCTTAAACCAGGGGGCGATGGATAAACTGTTTTTT | CASSLNQGAMDKLFF
14 | NA | NA | TRBJ1-1 | TRBV5-1 | TGCGCCAGCAGCTTGGGAACGGTGAACACTGAAGCTTTCTTT | CASSLGTVNTEAFF
15 | TRBD2 | NA | TRBJ2-3 | TRBV2 | TGTGCCAGCAGACTTAGCGGGGTCTATACAGATACGCAGTATTTT | CASRLSGVYTDTQYF
13 | TRBD1 | NA | TRBJ2-1 | TRBV27 | TGTGCCAGCAGTCGAACCGGGACAGGGCCGGGGTTCTTC | CASSRTGTGPGFF